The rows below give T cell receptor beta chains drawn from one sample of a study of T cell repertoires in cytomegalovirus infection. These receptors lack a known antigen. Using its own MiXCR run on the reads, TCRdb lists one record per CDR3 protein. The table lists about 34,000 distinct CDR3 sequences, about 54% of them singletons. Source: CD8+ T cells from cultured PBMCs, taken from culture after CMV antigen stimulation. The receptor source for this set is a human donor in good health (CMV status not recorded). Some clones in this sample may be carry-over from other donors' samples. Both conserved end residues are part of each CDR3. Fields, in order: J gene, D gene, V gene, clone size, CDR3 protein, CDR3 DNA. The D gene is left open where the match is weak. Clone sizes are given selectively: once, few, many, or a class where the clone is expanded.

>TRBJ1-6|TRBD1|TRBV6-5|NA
CASSYRDRAGSPLHF
TGTGCCAGCAGTTACCGGGACAGGGCGGGTTCACCCCTCCACTTT
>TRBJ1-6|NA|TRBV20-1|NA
CSARDLAGSSYNSPLHF
TGCAGTGCTAGAGACCTGGCGGGCTCCAGCTATAATTCACCCCTCCACTTT
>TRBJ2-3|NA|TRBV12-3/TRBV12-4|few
CASSLETDMDTQYF
TGTGCCAGCAGCCTAGAGACAGATATGGATACGCAGTATTTT
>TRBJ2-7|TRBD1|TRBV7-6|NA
CASSLEPGQGSYEQYF
TGTGCCAGCAGCTTGGAGCCGGGACAGGGGTCCTACGAGCAGTACTTC
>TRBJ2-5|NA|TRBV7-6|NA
CASSSGLELAQYF
TGTGCCAGCAGCTCGGGCCTGGAGCTGGCCCAGTACTTC
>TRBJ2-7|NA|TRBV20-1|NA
CSANREVNEQYF
TGCAGTGCTAACAGGGAGGTGAACGAGCAGTACTTC
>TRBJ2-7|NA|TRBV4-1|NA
CASSQSWGTYEQYF
TGCGCCAGCAGCCAATCTTGGGGAACCTACGAGCAGTACTTC
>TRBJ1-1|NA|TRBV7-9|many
CASSSSIEAFF
TGTGCCAGCAGCTCAAGTATTGAAGCTTTCTTT
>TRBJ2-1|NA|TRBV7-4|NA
CASSGVGVSSYNEQFF
TGTGCCAGCAGCGGGGTCGGGGTGAGCTCCTACAATGAGCAGTTCTTC
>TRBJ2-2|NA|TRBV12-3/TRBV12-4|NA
CAYQLGNTGELFF
TGTGCCTACCAACTAGGGAACACCGGGGAGCTGTTTTTT
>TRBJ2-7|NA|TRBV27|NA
CASSLYASPYEQYF
TGTGCCAGCAGTTTATACGCTAGTCCCTACGAGCAGTACTTC
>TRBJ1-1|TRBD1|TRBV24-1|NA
CATSDGQGAENTEAFF
TGTGCCACCAGTGACGGACAGGGGGCGGAGAACACTGAAGCTTTCTTT
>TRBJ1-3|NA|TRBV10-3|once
CAISDLAAMRTRTGNTIYF
TGTGCCATCAGTGACTTGGCAGCTATGAGAACTAGAACTGGAAACACCATATATTTT
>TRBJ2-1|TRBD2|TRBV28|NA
CASRYRTSGSNEQFF
TGTGCCAGCAGATACCGGACTAGCGGGAGTAATGAGCAGTTCTTC
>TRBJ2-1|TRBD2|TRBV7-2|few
CASSSRTSGGRHEQFF
TGTGCCAGCAGCTCGCGGACTAGCGGGGGGCGGCATGAGCAGTTCTTC
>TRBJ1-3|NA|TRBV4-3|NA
CASSQPPSGNTIYF
TGCGCCAGCAGCCAGCCACCCTCTGGAAACACCATATATTTT
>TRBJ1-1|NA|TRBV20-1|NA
CSARLPTEAFF
TGCAGTGCTAGACTCCCCACTGAAGCTTTCTTT
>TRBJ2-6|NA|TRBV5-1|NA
CASSLVTGVSSGANVLTF
TGCGCCAGCAGCTTGGTGACAGGAGTGAGCTCTGGGGCCAACGTCCTGACTTTC
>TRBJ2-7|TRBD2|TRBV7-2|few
CASSLASGSAYEQYF
TGTGCCAGCAGCTTAGCTAGCGGGAGTGCCTACGAGCAGTACTTC
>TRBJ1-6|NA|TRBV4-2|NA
CASSQDVGPGKSPLHF
TGTGCCAGCAGCCAAGATGTCGGTCCAGGGAAGTCACCCCTCCACTTT
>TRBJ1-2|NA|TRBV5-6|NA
CASSRGVGPLNTF
TGTGCCAGCAGCCGAGGGGTAGGGCCACTCAACACCTTC
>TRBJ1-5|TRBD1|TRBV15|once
CATSRDRASNQPQHF
TGTGCCACCAGCAGGGACAGGGCGTCGAATCAGCCCCAGCATTTT
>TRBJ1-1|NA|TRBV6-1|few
CASSRNTEAFF
TGTGCCAGCAGTCGGAACACTGAAGCTTTCTTT
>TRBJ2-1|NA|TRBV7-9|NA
CASSLTDIGYNEQFF
TGTGCCAGCAGCTTAACGGACATCGGCTACAATGAGCAGTTCTTC
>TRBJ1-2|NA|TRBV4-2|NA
CASSQEISAKVNYGYTF
TGTGCCAGCAGCCAAGAAATTTCCGCCAAGGTGAATTATGGCTACACCTTC
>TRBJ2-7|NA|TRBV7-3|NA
CASSYPRTYEQYF
TGTGCCAGCAGCTACCCCAGGACCTACGAGCAGTACTTC
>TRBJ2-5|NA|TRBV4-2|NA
CASSQDDYGTQYF
TGTGCCAGCAGCCAGGACGATTACGGGACCCAGTACTTC
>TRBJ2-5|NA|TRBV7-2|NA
CASSLQPETQYF
TGTGCCAGCAGCCTCCAGCCAGAGACCCAGTACTTC
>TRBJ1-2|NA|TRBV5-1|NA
CASSTDGYGYTF
TGCGCCAGCAGCACGGACGGATATGGCTACACCTTC
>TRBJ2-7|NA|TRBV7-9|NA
CASSPDSGLPYEQYF
TGTGCCAGCAGCCCGGACAGCGGTCTCCCCTACGAGCAGTACTTC
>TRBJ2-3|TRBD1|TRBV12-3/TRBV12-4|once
CASSLGQPTLTDTQYF
TGTGCCAGCAGTCTGGGACAGCCGACTCTCACAGATACGCAGTATTTT
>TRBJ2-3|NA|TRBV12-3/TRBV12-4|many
CASSFRSGKQYF
TGTGCCAGCAGTTTTCGGAGCGGAAAGCAGTATTTT
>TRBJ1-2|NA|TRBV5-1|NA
CASSWGWGASGYTF
TGCGCCAGCAGCTGGGGCTGGGGGGCCAGTGGCTACACCTTC
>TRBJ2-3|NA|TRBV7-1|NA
CASSKGASGTDTQYF
TGTGCCAGCAGTAAAGGGGCTTCTGGCACAGATACGCAGTATTTT
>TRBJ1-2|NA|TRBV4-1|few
CASSQATRDYFSGYTF
TGCGCCAGCAGCCAGGCAACTCGGGACTATTTCTCTGGCTACACCTTC
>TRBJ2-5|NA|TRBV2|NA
CASSEAIYWSGKETQYF
TGTGCCAGCAGTGAAGCAATATACTGGAGCGGTAAAGAGACCCAGTACTTC
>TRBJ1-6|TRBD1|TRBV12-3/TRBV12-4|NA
CASSFSSTGGNYSPLHF
TGTGCCAGCAGTTTCTCATCGACAGGGGGCAATTATTCACCCCTCCACTTT
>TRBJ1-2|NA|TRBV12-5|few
CASGLEGYGYTF
TGTGCTAGTGGTTTGGAAGGGTATGGCTACACCTTC
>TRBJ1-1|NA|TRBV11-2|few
CASSLVSGVDTEAFF
TGTGCCAGCAGCTTAGTCTCGGGGGTAGACACTGAAGCTTTCTTT
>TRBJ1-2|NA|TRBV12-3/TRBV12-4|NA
CASSPFRGGTNYGYTF
TGTGCCAGCAGCCCATTTAGGGGGGGCACTAACTATGGCTACACCTTC
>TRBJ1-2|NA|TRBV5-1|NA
CASSLVGDGYTF
TGCGCCAGCAGCTTGGTCGGTGACGGCTACACCTTC
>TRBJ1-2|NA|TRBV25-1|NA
CASSEYRGSNYGYTF
TGTGCCAGCAGTGAATACCGGGGATCAAACTATGGCTACACCTTC
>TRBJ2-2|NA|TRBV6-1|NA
CASSESVSDTGELFF
TGTGCCAGCAGTGAAAGTGTCTCGGATACCGGGGAGCTGTTTTTT
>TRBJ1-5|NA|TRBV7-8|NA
CASSLNRQVDQPQHF
TGTGCCAGCAGCTTGAATCGACAGGTCGATCAGCCCCAGCATTTT
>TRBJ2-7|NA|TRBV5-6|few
CASSLVNGFGNEQYF
TGTGCCAGCAGCTTGGTAAACGGGTTCGGAAACGAGCAGTACTTC
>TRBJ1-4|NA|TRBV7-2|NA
CASSRGTLNEKLFF
TGTGCCAGCAGCCGCGGGACTTTGAATGAAAAACTGTTTTTT
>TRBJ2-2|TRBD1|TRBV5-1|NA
CASSPNPAGTGSGELFF
TGCGCCAGCAGCCCTAATCCGGCCGGGACAGGGTCCGGGGAGCTGTTTTTT
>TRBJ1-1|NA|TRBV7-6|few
CASTLRLNTEAFF
TGTGCCAGCACCCTAAGGTTGAACACTGAAGCTTTCTTT
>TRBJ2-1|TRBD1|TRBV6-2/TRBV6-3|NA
CASSYSPGQGVYNEQFF
TGTGCCAGCAGTTACTCCCCGGGTCAGGGGGTTTACAATGAGCAGTTCTTC
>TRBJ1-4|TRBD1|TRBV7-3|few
CASSVDRGEKLFF
TGTGCCAGCAGCGTCGACAGGGGTGAAAAACTGTTTTTT
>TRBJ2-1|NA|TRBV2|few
CASKSASYNEQFF
TGTGCCAGCAAATCCGCCTCCTACAATGAGCAGTTCTTC
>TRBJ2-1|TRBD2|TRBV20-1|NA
CSARLAGGPRIYNEQFF
TGCAGTGCTAGGTTAGCGGGAGGGCCGAGGATCTACAATGAGCAGTTCTTC
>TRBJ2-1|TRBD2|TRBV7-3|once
CASSLLAGGNMNEQFF
TGTGCCAGCAGCTTGCTAGCGGGAGGGAATATGAATGAGCAGTTCTTC
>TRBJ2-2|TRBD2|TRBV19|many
CASSSSGYTGELFF
TGTGCCAGTAGTTCTAGCGGTTACACCGGGGAGCTGTTTTTT